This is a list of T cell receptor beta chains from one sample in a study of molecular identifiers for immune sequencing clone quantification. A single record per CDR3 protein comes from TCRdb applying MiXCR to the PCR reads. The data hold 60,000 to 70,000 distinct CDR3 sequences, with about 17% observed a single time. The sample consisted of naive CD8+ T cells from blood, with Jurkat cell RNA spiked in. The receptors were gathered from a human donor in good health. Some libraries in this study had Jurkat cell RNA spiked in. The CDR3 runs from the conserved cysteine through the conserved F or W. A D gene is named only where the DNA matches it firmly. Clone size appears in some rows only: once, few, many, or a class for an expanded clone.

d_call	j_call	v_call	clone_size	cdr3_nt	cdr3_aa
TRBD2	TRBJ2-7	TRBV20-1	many	TGCAGTGCTCTAAGCGGGAGTAGTTACGAGCAGTACTTC	CSALSGSSYEQYF
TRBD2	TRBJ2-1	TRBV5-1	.	TGCGCCAGCAGCTTGGGACTAGCAGCGGATGAGCAGTTCTTC	CASSLGLAADEQFF
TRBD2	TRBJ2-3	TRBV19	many	TGTGCCAGTAGTATCCACCCTAGCGGGAGGACAGATACGCAGTATTTT	CASSIHPSGRTDTQYF
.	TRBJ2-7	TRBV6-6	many	TGTGCCAGCAGTAACCTCCTTGTAGGGGATTCCTACGAGCAGTACTTC	CASSNLLVGDSYEQYF
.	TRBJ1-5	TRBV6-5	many	TGTGCCAGCAGTTACTCGTCACACTCGGCCCAGCATTTT	CASSYSSHSAQHF
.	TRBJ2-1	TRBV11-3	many	TGTGCCAGCAGCCCCCATCAGGGGCCAGGGTACAATGAGCAGTTCTTC	CASSPHQGPGYNEQFF
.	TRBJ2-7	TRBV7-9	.	TGTGCCAGCAGCCCCCCTGGGGGGGCATACGAGCAGTACTTC	CASSPPGGAYEQYF
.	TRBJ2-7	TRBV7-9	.	TGTGCCAGCAGCTTGGGCGAGAGATCCTACGAGCAGTACTTC	CASSLGERSYEQYF
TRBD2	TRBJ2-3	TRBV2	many	TGTGCCAGCGGCGGACTAGCGGCATTCCGGGGGATGGGCACAGATACGCAGTATTTT	CASGGLAAFRGMGTDTQYF
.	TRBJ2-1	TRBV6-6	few	TGTGCCAGCAGTTACCGAGGCCCCTACAATGAGCAGTTCTTC	CASSYRGPYNEQFF
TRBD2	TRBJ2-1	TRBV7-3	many	TGTGCCAGCAGCTTTGGGGGGGGGAACCCCTACAATGAGCAGTTCTTC	CASSFGGGNPYNEQFF
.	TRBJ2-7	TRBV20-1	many	TGCAGTGCGGAGGCGGCCGGCGAGCAGTACTTC	CSAEAAGEQYF
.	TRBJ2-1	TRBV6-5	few	TGTGCCAGCAGTTCCGGGATAAGGTCCTACAATGAGCAGTTCTTC	CASSSGIRSYNEQFF
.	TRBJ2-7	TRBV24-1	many	TGTGCCACCAGTGATTCGGGGATACAGTACTTC	CATSDSGIQYF
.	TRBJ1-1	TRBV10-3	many	TGTGCCCCCATGGGGACACGAGAGGATAACACTGAAGCTTTCTTT	CAPMGTREDNTEAFF
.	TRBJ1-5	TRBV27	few	TGTGCCAGCAGTTCGACCTGGTCGGGGTTGCCCAATCAGCCCCAGCATTTT	CASSSTWSGLPNQPQHF
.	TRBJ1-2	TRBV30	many	TGTGCCTGGAGTGTTGGTGCGACCGGGCCCACCTATGGCTACACCTTC	CAWSVGATGPTYGYTF
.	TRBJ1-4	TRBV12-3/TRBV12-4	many	TGTGCCAGCAGTCCTGGACGGGAGGCGTCCACAACTAATGAAAAACTGTTTTTT	CASSPGREASTTNEKLFF
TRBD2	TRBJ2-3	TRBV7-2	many	TGTGCCAGCAGCCTGAACTCTCCCGGGACTAGAGAAACCACAGATACGCAGTATTTT	CASSLNSPGTRETTDTQYF
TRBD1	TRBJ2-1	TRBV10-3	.	TGTGCCATCAGTGGGACCGGACAGGGATTCAATGAGCAGTTCTTC	CAISGTGQGFNEQFF
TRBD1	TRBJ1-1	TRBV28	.	TGTGCTGGCAGTCACGACAGGGGGCGAGGGTTTCCTGAAGCTTTCTTT	CAGSHDRGRGFPEAFF
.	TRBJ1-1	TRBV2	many	TGTGCCAGCAGTGAATTGACCGGGACACCAGAAGCTTTCTTT	CASSELTGTPEAFF
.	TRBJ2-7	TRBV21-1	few	TGTGCCAGCAGCGTAATGAAAGGACACCCTAGCTCCTACGAGCAGTACTTC	CASSVMKGHPSSYEQYF
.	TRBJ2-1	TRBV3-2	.	TGTGCCAGCAGCCAAGTTACTACAGGTTCTTACAATGAGCAGTTCTTC	CASSQVTTGSYNEQFF
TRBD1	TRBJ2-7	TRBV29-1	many	TGCAGCGTTACCATCCAGGGGGAAGAGCAGTACTTC	CSVTIQGEEQYF
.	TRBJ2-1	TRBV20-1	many	TGCAGTGCTAGACTTCCAAACTCCTACAATGAGCAGTTCTTC	CSARLPNSYNEQFF
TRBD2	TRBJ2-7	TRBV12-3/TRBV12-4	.	TGTGCCAGCAGCTACCTAGCGGGCTACGAGCAGTACTTC	CASSYLAGYEQYF
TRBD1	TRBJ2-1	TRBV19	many	TGTGCCAGTAGTATTGACAGGGGCTATGAGCAGTTCTTC	CASSIDRGYEQFF
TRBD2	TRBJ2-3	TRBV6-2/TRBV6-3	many	TGTGCCAGCAGTTCTTGGGGGGGAGTAGATACGCAGTATTTT	CASSSWGGVDTQYF
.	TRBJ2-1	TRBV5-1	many	TGCGCCAGCAGCTTGACGCCACCCGAGGACAATGAGCAGTTCTTC	CASSLTPPEDNEQFF
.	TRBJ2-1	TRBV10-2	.	TGCGCCACTTCTAGGTATGAGCAGTTCTTC	CATSRYEQFF
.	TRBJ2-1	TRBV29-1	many	TGCAGCGCTCTACCAAACAATGAGCAGTTCTTC	CSALPNNEQFF
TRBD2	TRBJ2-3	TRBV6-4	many	TGTGCCAGCAGAAAGACTAGCGATAGCACAGATACGCAGTATTTT	CASRKTSDSTDTQYF
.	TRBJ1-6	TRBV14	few	TGTGCCAGCAGCCAACGATCGACGGGCTCCTATAATTCACCCCTCCACTTT	CASSQRSTGSYNSPLHF
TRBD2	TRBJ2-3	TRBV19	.	TGTGCCAGTTGTCCGGGAGGGACACCCACAGATACGCAGTATTTT	CASCPGGTPTDTQYF
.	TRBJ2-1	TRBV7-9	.	TGTGCCAGCAGCTTAATAGCTCTTAGCGGACCAGAGCAGTTCTTC	CASSLIALSGPEQFF
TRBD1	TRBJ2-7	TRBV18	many	TGTGCCAGCTCACCTTCCCATCCGGGACAGGGGCTCCGGACCTACGAGCAGTACTTC	CASSPSHPGQGLRTYEQYF
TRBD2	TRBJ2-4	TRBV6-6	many	TGTGCCAGCAGTTACCTGGGACTAGCGGGAGGGCCAACGGTGAACATTCAGTACTTC	CASSYLGLAGGPTVNIQYF
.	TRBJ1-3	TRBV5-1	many	TGCGCCAGCAGCTTGGCCCCTCAAGCAGGCTTTGGAAACACCATATATTTT	CASSLAPQAGFGNTIYF
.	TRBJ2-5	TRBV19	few	TGTGCCAGTAGTATAGGGGCGGGGTCATTACAAGAGACCCAGTACTTC	CASSIGAGSLQETQYF
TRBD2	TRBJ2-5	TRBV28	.	TGTGCCAGCAGTTTACAAGGACTAGTAGGAGAGACCCAGCACTTC	CASSLQGLVGETQHF
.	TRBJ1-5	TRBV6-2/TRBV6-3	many	TGTGCCAGCAGTTACTCGGGAACCGGAAGGTATAGCAATCAGCCCCAGCATTTT	CASSYSGTGRYSNQPQHF
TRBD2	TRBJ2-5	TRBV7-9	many	TGTGCCAGCAGCCACCCCAGCGGGAGGGATCGGGAGACCCAGTACTTC	CASSHPSGRDRETQYF
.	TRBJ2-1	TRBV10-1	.	TGCGCCAGCAGTGATGGGAATGGGCAGTTCTTC	CASSDGNGQFF
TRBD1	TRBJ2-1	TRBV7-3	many	TGTGCCAGCAGCTCGGGGACAGGGCGTAGTATCCATGAGCAGTTCTTC	CASSSGTGRSIHEQFF
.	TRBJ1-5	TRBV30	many	TGTGCCTGGAGTCTTTCTGATAGCCAGCCCCAGCATTTT	CAWSLSDSQPQHF
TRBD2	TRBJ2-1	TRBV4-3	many	TGCGCCAGCAGCCGAGACCTAGCGGGAGTACAGGATGAGCAGTTCTTC	CASSRDLAGVQDEQFF
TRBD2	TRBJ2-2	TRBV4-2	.	TGTGCCAGCAGCCAAGAGCTAGCGGGAGAGGCCGGGGAGCTGTTTTTT	CASSQELAGEAGELFF
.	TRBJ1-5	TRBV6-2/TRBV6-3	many	TGTGCCAGCAGCTCGACAGACATCAAGGGGAGCAATCAGCCCCAGCATTTT	CASSSTDIKGSNQPQHF
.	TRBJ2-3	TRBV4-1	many	TGCGCCAGCAGCCAAACGACTTCCGACCCGCCTACGGAGCAGTATTTT	CASSQTTSDPPTEQYF
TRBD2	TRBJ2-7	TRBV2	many	TGTGCCAGCAGTGTAGCGGGAGGGATAAACGAGCAGTACTTC	CASSVAGGINEQYF
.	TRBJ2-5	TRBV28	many	TGTGCCAGCAGTTTACGAGGGCCAGCCAGGGCCCAGTACTTC	CASSLRGPARAQYF